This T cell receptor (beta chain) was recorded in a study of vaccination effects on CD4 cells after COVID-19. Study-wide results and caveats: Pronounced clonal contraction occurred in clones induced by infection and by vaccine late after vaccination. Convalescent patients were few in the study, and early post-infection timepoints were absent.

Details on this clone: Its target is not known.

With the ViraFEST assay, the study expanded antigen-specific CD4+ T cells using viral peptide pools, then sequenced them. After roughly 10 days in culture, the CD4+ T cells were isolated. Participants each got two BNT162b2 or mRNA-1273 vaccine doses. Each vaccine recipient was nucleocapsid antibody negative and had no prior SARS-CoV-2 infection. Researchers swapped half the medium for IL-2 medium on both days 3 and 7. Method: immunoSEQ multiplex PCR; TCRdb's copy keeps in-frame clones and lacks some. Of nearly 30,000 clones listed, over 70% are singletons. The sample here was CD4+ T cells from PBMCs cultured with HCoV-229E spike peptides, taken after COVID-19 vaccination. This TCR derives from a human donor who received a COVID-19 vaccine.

The CDR3 bases are TGCGCCAGCAGCCGGACAGGTTTCAATCAGCCCCAGCATTTT. It encodes CASSRTGFNQPQHF. This chain connects TRBV4-1 to TRBJ1-5, with 7 bases identical to TRBD1. The junction had 3 bases not matched to a gene; V was cut back by 4 bases and J by 3 bases. CDR1 and CDR2 from the germline V gene are MGHRA and YSYEKL. There are 14 residues in the CDR3.